This TCR beta chain appears in the sequencing data of a study of T cell repertoires in cytomegalovirus infection. The overall study: Public TCR beta signatures indicated both CMV infection and matching HLA type. Overall study findings and caveats: HLA-C-restricted CMV-specific TCR beta clonotypes were dominant in the ex vivo response.

Notes on this clonotype: Its specificity is unknown.

There are 17 residues in the CDR3. Trimming took off 3 bases at V and 1 base at J, with 15 bases between the two ends. TCRdb processed the reads anew with MiXCR; each CDR3 protein has one entry. The table shows 650,000 to 850,000 distinct CDR3 sequences, with 29% occurring only once. The receptor's source is a human donor in good health (CMV status not recorded). Some clones in this sample may be carry-over from other donors' samples. The material sequenced was cultured CD8+ T cells from PBMCs, taken from culture after CMV antigen stimulation. This rearrangement joins TRBV12-3 or TRBV12-4 to TRBJ2-2, with D perhaps assigned TRBD1 or TRBD2 (5 bases each). CDR3 loop: CASSFLPGRRNTGELFF. The CDR3 region has the DNA TGTGCCAGCAGTTTCCTGCCGGGACGGAGGAACACCGGGGAGCTGTTTTTT.